Sequencing of this T cell receptor beta chain was carried out in a study of spatial heterogeneity in lung cancer. The CDR3 runs to 17 residues. V shed 4 bases and J 3 bases; nucleotides not matched to a gene: 14. CDR1 and CDR2 from the germline V gene are MNHEY and SVGEGT. Every TCR cDNA molecule bore a unique molecular identifier. TCRdb re-analysed the 5' RACE reads in MiXCR, keeping a single row per CDR3 protein. The table records about 17,000 distinct CDR3 sequences, around 21% of them present only once. Noted time point: sample taken at primary tumor resection. Sequencing was performed on whole RNA extracted from tumor and nontumor lung tissue, or from frozen PBMC, and the material was left unsorted. Samples were obtained from 70 or so donors, all untreated early-stage non-small cell lung cancer patients. This clonotype was detected ten times or more.

The clonotype originates from a female donor with early-stage non-small cell lung cancer. This chain uses TRBV6-2 or TRBV6-3 with TRBJ2-7, with 8 bases fitting TRBD2. Sequencing was performed on PBMCs, taken at surgery. CDR3 sequence (DNA): TGTGCCAGCAGTTCGGGTAGGATAAGCGGGAGCGTCTACGAGCAGTACTTC. This codes for CASSSGRISGSVYEQYF.